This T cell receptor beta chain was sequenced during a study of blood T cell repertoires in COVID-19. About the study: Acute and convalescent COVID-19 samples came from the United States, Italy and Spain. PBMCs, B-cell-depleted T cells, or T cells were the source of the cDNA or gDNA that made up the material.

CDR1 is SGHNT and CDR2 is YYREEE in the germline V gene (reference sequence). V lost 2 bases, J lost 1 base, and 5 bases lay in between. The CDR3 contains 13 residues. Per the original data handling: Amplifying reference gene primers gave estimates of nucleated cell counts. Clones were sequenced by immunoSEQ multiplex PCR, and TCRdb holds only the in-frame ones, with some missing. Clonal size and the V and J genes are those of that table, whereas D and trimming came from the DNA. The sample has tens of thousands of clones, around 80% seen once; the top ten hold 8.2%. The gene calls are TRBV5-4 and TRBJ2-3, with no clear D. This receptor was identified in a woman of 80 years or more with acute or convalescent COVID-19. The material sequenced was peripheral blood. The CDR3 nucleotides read TGTGCCAGCAGCTTTAGTGGCACAGATACGCAGTATTTT. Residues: CASSFSGTDTQYF. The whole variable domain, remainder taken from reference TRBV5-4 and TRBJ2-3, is ETGVTQSPTHLIKTRGQQVTLRCSSQSGHNTVSWYQQALGQGPQFIFQYYREEENGRGNFPPRFSGLQFPNYSSELNVNALELDDSALYLCASSFSGTDTQYFGPGTRLTVL.